A selection of T cell receptor beta chains follows, all from one sample in a study of spatial heterogeneity in lung cancer. MiXCR, run by TCRdb on the 5' RACE reads, gives a single entry per CDR3 protein. Among tens of thousands of distinct CDR3 sequences listed, around an eighth were seen once. Specimen: PBMCs, collected at surgery. The receptors were sampled from a male donor with early-stage non-small cell lung cancer. CDR3s include the opening cysteine and the closing phenylalanine or tryptophan. D genes are given only for firm matches. The listing skips clone size in some rows; elsewhere it reads once, few, many or a size class.

V gene	D gene	J gene	clone size	CDR3 protein	CDR3 DNA
TRBV7-9	-	TRBJ2-1	-	CASSLAGAGVGQDEQFF	TGTGCCAGCAGCTTAGCGGGGGCGGGAGTGGGCCAGGATGAGCAGTTCTTC
TRBV5-6	TRBD1	TRBJ2-5	-	CASSEDVTGGAETQYF	TGTGCCAGCAGCGAGGATGTGACAGGGGGCGCAGAGACCCAGTACTTC
TRBV19	TRBD1	TRBJ2-7	-	CASSINRGPYEQYF	TGTGCCAGTAGTATTAACAGGGGTCCCTACGAGCAGTACTTC
TRBV20-1	TRBD1	TRBJ2-1	few	CSALSGTGTNEQFF	TGCAGTGCTCTCTCCGGGACAGGGACCAATGAGCAGTTCTTC
TRBV12-3/TRBV12-4	-	TRBJ1-1	many	CASSPGHPTEAFF	TGTGCCAGCAGTCCGGGACACCCCACTGAAGCTTTCTTT
TRBV7-2	-	TRBJ2-1	-	CASSLIRLQDNEQFF	TGTGCCAGCAGCTTAATCCGACTTCAGGACAATGAGCAGTTCTTC
TRBV2	-	TRBJ1-2	-	CASKAGQWANYGYTF	TGTGCCAGCAAGGCGGGTCAGTGGGCCAACTATGGCTACACCTTC
TRBV5-1	TRBD1	TRBJ1-1	-	CASSLRGGNTEAFF	TGCGCCAGCAGCTTAAGAGGGGGCAACACTGAAGCTTTCTTT
TRBV9	-	TRBJ1-1	few	CASSVVDVGGTEAFF	TGTGCCAGCAGCGTAGTGGATGTCGGAGGAACTGAAGCTTTCTTT
TRBV7-2	-	TRBJ2-3	few	CASFLDGTDTQYF	TGTGCCAGCTTCCTAGACGGCACAGATACGCAGTATTTT
TRBV7-2	-	TRBJ2-7	-	CASSSGLSWEQYF	-
TRBV5-1	-	TRBJ2-5	-	CASSLAQASPQETQYF	TGCGCCAGCAGCTTGGCACAAGCCTCCCCCCAAGAGACCCAGTACTTC
TRBV5-4	-	TRBJ2-7	-	CASSLDGLGGQYF	TGTGCCAGCAGCTTAGACGGGCTGGGCGGGCAGTACTTC
TRBV5-8	-	TRBJ1-4	few	CASSPDRHPTNEKLFF	TGTGCCAGCAGCCCTGACAGGCACCCCACTAATGAAAAACTGTTTTTT
TRBV10-3	TRBD2	TRBJ2-7	-	CAISEYKGTSASYEQYF	TGTGCCATCAGTGAGTACAAAGGGACTAGCGCGTCCTACGAGCAGTACTTC
TRBV7-9	-	TRBJ2-7	-	CASSLVPREPYEQYF	TGTGCCAGCAGCTTAGTCCCCAGGGAACCCTACGAGCAGTACTTC
TRBV5-1	TRBD2	TRBJ2-5	-	CASSLGTSGEETQYF	TGCGCCAGCAGCCTTGGGACTAGCGGGGAGGAGACCCAGTACTTC
TRBV19	-	TRBJ1-2	-	CASSRILTDSYGYTF	TGTGCCAGTAGTAGAATCCTCACAGACAGCTATGGCTACACCTTC
TRBV29-1	-	TRBJ2-7	many	CSVVGTAYEQYF	TGCAGCGTTGTCGGCACAGCCTACGAGCAGTACTTC
TRBV30	-	TRBJ1-2	-	CAWSEHRLLF	TGTGCCTGGAGTGAACATCGCCTTCTTTTC
TRBV30	TRBD1	TRBJ1-2	-	CASGQGFNYGYTF	TGTGCCTCCGGACAGGGATTCAACTATGGCTACACCTTC
TRBV5-1	-	TRBJ2-3	-	CASSLERTNTDTQYF	TGCGCCAGCAGCTTGGAAAGGACTAACACAGATACGCAGTATTTT
TRBV29-1	TRBD1	TRBJ2-5	-	CSVTLTGGIETQYF	TGCAGCGTAACCTTGACAGGGGGGATAGAGACCCAGTACTTC
TRBV11-1	-	TRBJ1-2	-	CASSLQLEGYTF	TGTGCCAGCAGCTTACAATTGGAAGGCTACACCTTC
TRBV5-1	-	TRBJ2-5	few	CASSRGGGAVQETQYF	TGCGCCAGCAGCCGAGGAGGCGGGGCGGTGCAAGAGACCCAGTACTTC
TRBV21-1	-	TRBJ2-7	few	CASSLVGIGEQYF	TGTGCCAGCTCCCTGGTCGGGATCGGCGAGCAGTACTTC
TRBV5-6	-	TRBJ2-3	few	CASSSSRRGFADTQYF	TGTGCCAGCAGCTCCTCCCGGAGGGGGTTTGCAGATACGCAGTATTTT
TRBV24-1	-	TRBJ2-5	-	CATSEWGQETQYF	TGTGCCACCAGTGAATGGGGGCAAGAGACCCAGTACTTC
TRBV6-5	-	TRBJ2-7	-	CASSYSWDQNYEQYF	TGTGCCAGCAGTTACTCCTGGGACCAAAACTACGAGCAGTACTTC
TRBV19	TRBD1	TRBJ1-2	few	CASSMGTGGVRNGYTF	TGTGCCAGTAGTATGGGGACAGGGGGCGTGAGAAATGGCTACACCTTC
TRBV7-8	TRBD2	TRBJ2-5	few	CASSKRGGMETQYF	TGTGCCAGCAGCAAGCGGGGGGGCATGGAGACCCAGTACTTC
TRBV29-1	-	TRBJ1-5	-	CSVGGDQPQHF	TGCAGCGTTGGGGGCGATCAGCCCCAGCATTTT
TRBV7-9	TRBD1	TRBJ1-1	-	CASSLEGAMNTEAFF	TGTGCCAGCAGCTTAGAGGGGGCAATGAACACTGAAGCTTTCTTT
TRBV7-2	TRBD1	TRBJ2-7	-	CASSLESGTDYEQYF	TGTGCCAGCAGCTTAGAGTCCGGGACAGACTACGAGCAGTACTTC
TRBV5-4	-	TRBJ1-6	-	CASSLVAGTAVSPLHF	TGTGCCAGCAGCTTGGTAGCCGGGACTGCCGTTTCACCCCTCCACTTT
TRBV5-4	-	TRBJ1-2	-	CASSPLDGRGEGYTF	TGTGCCAGCAGCCCTCTCGACGGGCGAGGAGAGGGCTACACCTTC
TRBV20-1	-	TRBJ2-7	few	CSARTSGSGEQYF	TGCAGTGCTAGAACGTCAGGGTCTGGGGAGCAGTACTTC
TRBV2	-	TRBJ2-1	few	CASTLNRGGIYNEQFF	TGTGCCAGCACCTTGAACAGGGGGGGGATCTACAATGAGCAGTTCTTC
TRBV6-1	-	TRBJ1-1	-	CASRALQGGATEAFF	TGTGCCAGCAGAGCCCTACAGGGAGGGGCCACTGAAGCTTTCTTT
TRBV6-1	-	TRBJ2-5	few	CASSIGWETQYF	TGTGCCAGCAGTATAGGATGGGAGACCCAGTACTTC
TRBV29-1	-	TRBJ1-1	many	CSVVRGRDAFF	TGCAGCGTTGTACGGGGGAGGGACGCTTTCTTT
TRBV30	TRBD1	TRBJ2-7	-	CAWSVQGKLYEQYF	TGTGCCTGGAGTGTACAGGGGAAACTCTACGAGCAGTACTTC
TRBV20-1	TRBD2	TRBJ2-7	-	CSARAREVIEQYF	TGCAGTGCTAGAGCTCGGGAGGTAATCGAGCAGTACTTC
TRBV19	TRBD1	TRBJ2-4	-	CASSIQLGTGEKNIQYF	TGTGCCAGTAGTATCCAATTGGGGACAGGGGAGAAAAACATTCAGTACTTC
TRBV12-3/TRBV12-4	TRBD1	TRBJ1-6	-	CASSSSGTGTSPLHF	TGTGCCAGCAGTTCTTCCGGGACAGGGACCTCACCCCTCCACTTT
TRBV7-2	TRBD2	TRBJ2-3	once	CASSLSGVRTDTQYF	TGTGCCAGCAGCTTGAGCGGGGTCCGCACAGATACGCAGTATTTT
TRBV11-2	-	TRBJ2-7	few	CASSLVYEQYF	TGTGCCAGCAGCTTAGTGTACGAGCAGTACTTC
TRBV6-5	TRBD2	TRBJ2-5	many	CASSGLAGGPRETQYF	TGTGCCAGCAGTGGACTAGCGGGGGGGCCGCGGGAGACCCAGTACTTC
TRBV3-1	TRBD2	TRBJ2-2	-	CASSHIGRGTGELFF	TGTGCCAGCAGCCACATCGGGAGGGGCACCGGGGAGCTGTTTTTT
TRBV25-1	-	TRBJ2-5	few	CASSEFGTAQETQYF	TGTGCCAGCAGTGAATTCGGTACAGCACAAGAGACCCAGTACTTC
TRBV2	-	TRBJ1-1	-	CASSPAGRGEAFF	TGTGCCAGCAGCCCCGCGGGTCGAGGTGAAGCTTTCTTT
TRBV12-3/TRBV12-4	-	TRBJ1-1	many	CASSLAGTATEAFF	TGTGCCAGCAGTTTGGCAGGGACGGCGACTGAAGCTTTCTTT
TRBV29-1	-	TRBJ1-1	few	CSVRDSNTEAFF	TGCAGCGTAAGGGACTCGAACACTGAAGCTTTCTTT
TRBV2	-	TRBJ1-1	many	CASIIFGNTEAFF	TGTGCCAGCATTATATTCGGGAACACTGAAGCTTTCTTT
TRBV25-1	TRBD1	TRBJ2-7	few	CASQGTGGERVQYF	TGTGCCAGCCAGGGGACAGGGGGCGAGAGGGTGCAGTACTTC
TRBV20-1	TRBD2	TRBJ2-3	few	CSALTSGSRDTQYF	TGCAGTGCTTTGACTAGCGGGAGCAGAGATACGCAGTATTTT
TRBV14	TRBD2	TRBJ2-5	-	CASSQPLDGRARETQYF	TGTGCCAGCAGCCAACCCCTGGACGGGAGGGCCAGAGAGACCCAGTACTTC